These 8 T cell receptor beta chains originate from one sample sequenced in a study of T cells after yellow fever vaccination. TCRdb redid the calling of the 5' RACE reads with MiXCR, one entry per CDR3 protein. The data contain around 340,000 distinct CDR3 sequences, over 8% of them seen just once; the ten biggest clones take up about a sixth. Specimen: PBMCs, collected on the day of the first yellow fever vaccination. Every receptor here comes from a man younger than 30 who received the YFV17D yellow fever vaccine.

This clonotype was picked up many times. This sequence joins TRBV20-1 and TRBJ2-1; 8 bases line up with TRBD1. The CDR3 runs to 16 residues. Germline V CDR1 and CDR2: DFQATT, SNEGSKA (reference sequence). The V gene end was trimmed by 1 base and the J gene end by 2 bases; junction bases not matched to a gene: 7. The CDR3 here is CSARGTGKVTYNEQFF. Written as DNA, the CDR3 is TGCAGTGCTAGAGGGACAGGGAAGGTGACCTACAATGAGCAGTTCTTC.

This clonotype was counted many times. This chain joins TRBV20-1 and TRBJ1-5, with a weak D call TRBD1 (5 bases). V lost 2 bases, J lost 4 bases, and 15 bases lay in between. There are 15 residues in the CDR3. Germline V lookup: CDR1 DFQATT, CDR2 SNEGSKA (reference sequence). CDR3 sequence (DNA): TGCAGTGCTAGACGGGGGATGCGGCTGAATCAGCCCCAGCATTTT. Translation: CSARRGMRLNQPQHF.

This clonotype was detected many times. The V and J genes are TRBV2 and TRBJ2-7, with 7 positions matching TRBD1. V gave up 6 bases and J gave up 6 bases; unmatched junction bases: 8. Germline V gene data show CDR1 as SNHLY and CDR2 as FYNNEI. The CDR3 is 13 residues long. The CDR3 protein is CASSSRQGSEQYF. The CDR3 DNA follows: TGTGCCAGCAGCTCTAGACAGGGCAGCGAGCAGTACTTC.

This clonotype was counted only a few times. V and J are TRBV19 and TRBJ2-3; 8 bases map to TRBD1. The CDR3 has 19 residues. CDR1 LNHDA and CDR2 SQIVND come from the germline V gene (reference sequence). V trimming: 2 bases; J trimming: 8 bases; junction bases outside the gene matches: 21. CDR3 DNA: TGTGCCAGTAGTATAAGGGGCAGGGGGCCACCCGACTACCGACGTACGCAGTATTTT. Residues: CASSIRGRGPPDYRRTQYF. Supplemented by reference TRBV19 and TRBJ2-3, the full variable domain reads DGGITQSPKYLFRKEGQNVTLSCEQNLNHDAMYWYRQDPGQGLRLIYYSQIVNDFQKGDIAEGYSVSREKKESFPLTVTSAQKNPTAFYLCASSIRGRGPPDYRRTQYFGPGTRLTVL.

The chain recombines TRBV27 with TRBJ2-2, with TRBD1 matching over 8 bases. The CDR3 spans 16 residues. Germline values: CDR1 MNHEY, CDR2 SMNVEV (reference sequence). J lost 1 base, V lost 1 base, and 2 bases had no gene match. CDR3 loop: CASSLFGQGNTGELFF. In DNA form, the CDR3 reads TGTGCCAGCAGTTTATTTGGACAGGGGAACACCGGGGAGCTGTTTTTT.

This clonotype has just a few counts. This chain connects TRBV29-1 to TRBJ2-2, with a weak D call TRBD1 (6 bases). The germline CDR1 and CDR2 sequences are SQVTM and ANQGSEA. CDR3 length equals 14 residues. V lost 4 bases to trimming and J lost 2 bases, with 11 bases between them. The CDR3 here is CSVVSGQNTGELFF. The CDR3 coding sequence is TGCAGCGTTGTTTCGGGACAAAACACCGGGGAGCTGTTTTTT.

Ten or more counts support this clonotype. The V and J genes are TRBV18 and TRBJ1-5; D may be TRBD1 (5 bases). This CDR3 spans 13 amino acids. Trimming removed 3 bases at V and 5 bases at J, with 8 bases between. Germline CDR1 and CDR2: KGHSH and LQKENI. DNA for the CDR3: TGTGCCAGCTCACCGCAGGGTGATCAGCCCCAGCATTTT. It translates to CASSPQGDQPQHF.

CDR3 loop: CASSLELTRPDYTF. The CDR3 DNA reads as TGCGCCAGCAGCTTGGAACTCACAAGGCCCGACTACACCTTC. V and J are TRBV5-1 and TRBJ1-2; no clear D. CDR3 length equals 14 residues. The V gene lost 0 bases and the J gene lost 10 bases, with 16 bases spanning the gap. Per the germline V gene, CDR1 is SGHRS and CDR2 is YFSETQ.